This T cell receptor (beta chain) comes out of a study of CD8+ T cells in alopecia areata. Lesional scalp tissue (obtained by punch biopsy) and peripheral blood were collected from alopecia areata patients. With regard to this clone: In the same sample, other DNA sequences code for this CDR3.

TCR sequencing used cDNA made by reverse transcription of extracted RNA. Method: immunoSEQ multiplex PCR; TCRdb's copy keeps in-frame clones and lacks some. The sample comprises about 140,000 clones, around 50% of which are singletons, and nearly 6.5% rests with the top ten. The trim removed 4 bases at V and 2 bases at J, leaving 0 bases unmatched. The CDR3 runs 14 residues. Germline CDR1 and CDR2: SNHLY and FYNNEI. The clonotype was recovered from a human donor with alopecia areata. V is TRBV2 and J is TRBJ1-5; 9 nucleotides agree with TRBD1. The input for sequencing was CD4+ T cells sorted from blood, taken at week 0. The CDR3 coding sequence is TGTGCCAGCAGTGGACAGGGGGGCAATCAGCCCCAGCATTTT. Protein sequence: CASSGQGGNQPQHF.